The count of the clone carrying this T cell receptor beta chain is one. Its antigen is not identified. Using immunoSEQ multiplex PCR, the repertoire was profiled, and TCRdb retains in-frame clones only, with some absent. Of 30,000 to 45,000 clones listed, 80% to 90% are singletons. The sample originates from a study of CD8 T cells in acute hepatitis C reinfection. The study's findings and limits: Follow-up repertoires were missing for chronically infected subjects.

The CDR3 has 17 amino acids. In germline, CDR1 is SGHTA, CDR2 FQGNSA. Trimming took 2 bases from V and 5 from J, leaving 21 bases between them. Time point indicated: naive CD8 control sorted from an acute-time-point sample. CD3, CD8 and CD45RO antibodies stained cells; a viability dye excluded dead cells. The chain carries TRBV7-2 and TRBJ2-5, with D perhaps TRBD2 (6 bases). The receptor was derived from a woman aged 18-29 years who spontaneously cleared hepatitis C infection. The sequenced material came from naive CD8+ T cells from PBMCs. The CDR3 DNA reads TGTGCCAGCAGCTTATTTGCGGGAAATTCCCAAATCGAGACCCAGTACTTC. Its protein is CASSLFAGNSQIETQYF.